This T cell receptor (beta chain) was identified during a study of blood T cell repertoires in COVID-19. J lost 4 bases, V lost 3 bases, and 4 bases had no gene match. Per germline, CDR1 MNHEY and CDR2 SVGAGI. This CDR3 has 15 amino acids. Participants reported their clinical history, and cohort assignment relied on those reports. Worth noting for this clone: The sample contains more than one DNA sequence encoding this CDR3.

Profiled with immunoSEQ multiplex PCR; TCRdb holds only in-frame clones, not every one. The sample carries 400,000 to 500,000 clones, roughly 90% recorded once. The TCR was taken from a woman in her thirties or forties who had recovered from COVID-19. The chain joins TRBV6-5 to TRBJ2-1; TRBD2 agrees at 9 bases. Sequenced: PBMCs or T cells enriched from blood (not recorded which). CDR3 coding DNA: TGTGCCAGCAGTTATAGCGGGAGTACGTACAATGAGCAGTTCTTC. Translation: CASSYSGSTYNEQFF.